This paragraph covers one T cell receptor (beta chain) sequence. TCR beta was sequenced from blood CD8+ and CD4+ T cells. The CD8+ and CD4+ T cells were isolated magnetically using a negative isolation approach, whereas the TEMRA cells were enriched by FACS. The data derive from a study of CD8 T cells in Susac syndrome. The RNA, about 0.5 to 1 ug, was put through reverse transcription using random hexamers. The method of amplification for TCR beta CDR3 was immunoSEQ multiplex PCR, covering 54 Vbeta and 13 Jbeta. MiXCR, applied by TCRdb to the immunoSEQ multiplex PCR reads, yields one record per CDR3 protein. The sample has 45,000 to 60,000 distinct CDR3 sequences, over 90% seen once; the top ten hold around 0.42%. CDR3 length: 14 residues. The germline V and J ends were trimmed by 1 base and 2 bases, with 9 bases remaining between them. Germline CDR1 is SEHNR and CDR2 is FQNEAQ (reference sequence).

The origin of this receptor is a human donor in good health. V usage is TRBV7-9 and J usage is TRBJ2-7; D remains unclear. Sequencing used CD8+ T cells from PBMCs. CDR3 bases: TGTGCCAGCAGCTTAGGATGGAATCCCTACGAGCAGTACTTC. Translation gives CASSLGWNPYEQYF.